Shown below are 18 T cell receptor beta chains from a single sample sequenced in a study of blood T cell repertoires in COVID-19. Only in-frame clones appear in the TCRdb table, and some are missing; sequencing was by immunoSEQ multiplex PCR. The table records some 320,000 clones, 85% of them present only once. Sequences were obtained from PBMCs or T cells enriched from blood (not recorded which). The receptors were sampled from a woman in her 30s who had been exposed to COVID-19.

The V gene is TRBV10-3, the J gene TRBJ2-7; 8 nucleotides match TRBD2. CDR3 length equals 17 residues. V was pared by 4 bases and J by 5 bases, with 16 bases of the junction left unmatched. CDR1 is ENHRY and CDR2 is SYGVKD in the germline V gene. The CDR3 spells CAISGVPRGGGGDEQYF. The CDR3, as DNA: TGTGCCATCAGTGGGGTCCCCCGGGGGGGTGGGGGAGACGAGCAGTACTTC.

The chain has TRBV18 and TRBJ1-3; tentatively, D is TRBD1 (5 bases). The CDR3 covers 16 residues. Germline V gives CDR1 KGHSH, CDR2 LQKENI. The germline V and J ends were trimmed by 3 bases and 4 bases, with 16 bases remaining between them. The CDR3 spells CASSPTQDRKGNTIYF. The CDR3 bases are TGTGCCAGCTCACCCACCCAAGACAGAAAAGGAAACACCATATATTTT.

The chain joins TRBV7-6 to TRBJ2-5; TRBD2 aligns across 8 bases. V was clipped by 1 base and J by 2 bases; unmatched bases: 9. There are 17 residues in the CDR3. Germline lookup yields CDR1 SGHVS and CDR2 FNYEAQ. The CDR3 loop is CASSLDGRGGKQETQYF. Written as DNA, the CDR3 is TGTGCCAGCAGCTTAGACGGGAGGGGGGGTAAACAAGAGACCCAGTACTTC.

The chain links TRBV10-3 to TRBJ1-6, with D unresolved. The CDR3 covers 16 residues. V was pared by 0 bases and J by 11 bases, with 17 bases between. Looked up from germline, CDR1 is ENHRY and CDR2 is SYGVKD. CDR3 nucleotides: TGTGCCATCAGTGAGTCGAATCCCAGACTCTCAACACCCCTCCACTTT. It yields the protein CAISESNPRLSTPLHF.

The V and J genes are TRBV19 and TRBJ1-1; D gene unclear. The germline CDR1 and CDR2 sequences are LNHDA and SQIVND (reference sequence). The CDR3 has 13 residues. V dropped 5 bases and J dropped 1 base, with 8 bases sitting between them. The DNA of the CDR3 is TGTGCCAGTAGTCTCAACAGGAACACTGAAGCTTTCTTT. This translates into CASSLNRNTEAFF.

This clone was counted once. The DNA for the CDR3 is TGTGCCAGTTGGGGACAGGGAAATTCACCCCTCCACTTT. Protein: CASWGQGNSPLHF. The rearrangement links TRBV6-5 to TRBJ1-6; 9 bases are a match to TRBD1. There are 13 residues in the CDR3. V lost 9 bases and J lost 7; bases outside the gene matches: 4. Germline assignment: CDR1 MNHEY and CDR2 SVGAGI.

This clone was found many times. V is TRBV5-5 and J is TRBJ2-6; maybe TRBD2 (5 bases). With 7 bases removed from V and 4 bases from J, the gap between germline ends came to 9 bases. The CDR3 has 13 residues. Per germline, CDR1 SGHKS and CDR2 YYEKEE (reference sequence). CDR3 residues: CASASGGANVLTF. For the CDR3, the DNA is TGTGCCAGCGCCTCGGGAGGGGCCAACGTCCTGACTTTC.

The chain joins TRBV29-1 to TRBJ2-7; TRBD1 aligns across 7 bases. CDR1 and CDR2 from the germline V gene are SQVTM and ANQGSEA. V lost 7 bases and J lost 5; bases outside the gene matches: 8. The CDR3 is made up of 12 amino acids. The CDR3 DNA sequence: TGCAGCGCTACAGGGGAACCTAACGAGCAGTACTTC. It specifies CSATGEPNEQYF.

The CDR3 loop is CASSRPRVAGISDTQYF. The CDR3 nucleotides are TGCGCCAGCAGCCGGCCCCGAGTAGCGGGAATTTCAGATACGCAGTATTTT. V and J are TRBV5-1 and TRBJ2-3, with 8 positions matching TRBD2. This CDR3 is built from 17 residues. Germline trimming cut 4 bases from V and 4 bases from J; bases unmatched to any gene: 14. Germline loops: CDR1 SGHRS, CDR2 YFSETQ.

The chain recombines TRBV19 with TRBJ2-1; 9 positions agree with TRBD2. Germline V lookup: CDR1 LNHDA, CDR2 SQIVND (reference sequence). The ends lost 0 bases at V and 4 bases at J; junction bases unmatched: 7. The CDR3 runs to 17 residues. The CDR3 DNA reads TGTGCCAGTAGTATAGACGGACCTAGCGGGACGTACAATGAGCAGTTCTTC. This codes for CASSIDGPSGTYNEQFF.

This clone has more than one count but fewer than ten. The chain has TRBV30 and TRBJ1-2; 9 bases line up with TRBD1. Germline V gene lookup returns CDR1 GTSNPN and CDR2 SVGIG (reference sequence). The CDR3 is 14 amino acids. V lost 1 base, J lost 4 bases, and 4 bases stayed unmatched. The CDR3 protein is CAWSAQGAGYGYTF. CDR3 in DNA: TGTGCCTGGAGTGCACAGGGGGCAGGCTATGGCTACACCTTC.

This clone was seen many times. This chain uses TRBV29-1 with TRBJ1-1, with 9 bases lining up with TRBD1. The junction had 5 bases not matched to a gene; V was cut back by 7 bases and J by 8 bases. Germline V gene lookup returns CDR1 SQVTM and CDR2 ANQGSEA. The CDR3 covers 11 residues. CDR3 sequence: CSGQDRGEAFF. The CDR3 coding sequence is TGCAGCGGCCAGGACAGGGGAGAAGCTTTCTTT.

V and J are TRBV5-8 and TRBJ2-1, with 8 bases matching TRBD2. Germline V gene lookup returns CDR1 SGHTS and CDR2 YDEGEE. The CDR3 has 16 amino acids. V shed 1 base and J 2 bases; nucleotides not matched to a gene: 5. The chain's CDR3 is CASSLWGGGTYNEQFF. DNA of the CDR3: TGTGCCAGCAGCTTGTGGGGCGGGGGGACCTACAATGAGCAGTTCTTC. Full variable domain (remainder filled in from reference TRBV5-8 and TRBJ2-1): EAGVTQSPTHLIKTRGQQATLRCSPISGHTSVYWYQQALGLGLQFLLWYDEGEERNRGNFPPRFSGRQFPNYSSELNVNALELEDSALYLCASSLWGGGTYNEQFFGPGTRLTVL.

The table lists this clone with a few counts. V gene TRBV28 combines with J gene TRBJ1-5; the D gene is possibly TRBD1 (5 bases). Trimming left V 6 bases short and J 9 bases short, with 15 bases between. The CDR3 runs 13 residues. Germline loops: CDR1 MDHEN, CDR2 SYDVKM. This chain's CDR3 is CASRIGGSGPQHF. CDR3 in DNA: TGTGCCAGCAGGATCGGGGGTTCTGGGCCCCAGCATTTT.

V and J are TRBV5-6 and TRBJ2-7; 10 bases agree with TRBD2. V dropped 0 bases and J dropped 0; count of bases not matched to a gene: 6. The CDR3 totals 17 residues. Germline V gives CDR1 SGHDT, CDR2 YYEEEE. CDR3 in DNA: TGTGCCAGCAGCTTGGGTAGCGGGGGGAAACGCTCCTACGAGCAGTACTTC. Protein product: CASSLGSGGKRSYEQYF.

The chain employs TRBV24-1 and TRBJ2-1; 7 bases fit TRBD2. The CDR3 consists of 15 residues. V lost 1 base and J lost 8; bases outside the gene matches: 7. Germline CDR1 reads KGHDR; CDR2 reads SFDVKD. CDR3 bases: TGTGCCACCAGTGATTTCGGCGGGAGAGAAGATGAGCAGTTCTTC. Encoded protein: CATSDFGGREDEQFF.

The chain has TRBV28 and TRBJ2-7; 9 bases fit TRBD1. Germline V gene sequence: CDR1 MDHEN, CDR2 SYDVKM. The length of the CDR3 is 14 residues. Losses at the gene ends were 5 bases for V and 3 bases for J; bases not matched to a gene: 5. CDR3 nucleotide sequence: TGTGCCAGCAGTGAGGGACAGGGCTTCTACGAGCAGTACTTC. This gives the protein CASSEGQGFYEQYF.

The chain combines TRBV5-1 with TRBJ1-1, with D perhaps matching TRBD1 (5 bases). The CDR3 runs 15 residues. CDR1 and CDR2 (germline): SGHRS, YFSETQ. Trimming took 4 bases from V and 1 from J, leaving 14 bases between them. As DNA, the CDR3 is TGCGCCAGCAGCCGAAATCAAGACAGGAACACTGAAGCTTTCTTT. Translation gives CASSRNQDRNTEAFF.